Presented here are 12 T cell receptor beta chains from one specimen sequenced in a study of T cell repertoires in cytomegalovirus infection. TCRdb reanalysed the reads using MiXCR and keeps one entry per CDR3 protein. The profile shows 650,000 to 900,000 distinct CDR3 sequences, 30% to 35% of them singletons. No antigen has been identified for these receptors. Sequenced here: cultured CD8+ T cells from PBMCs, sampled from culture after CMV antigen stimulation. These receptors all come from a human donor in good health (CMV status not recorded). Some clones in this sample may be carry-over from other donors' samples.

The J gene is TRBJ2-1, the V gene TRBV20-1, with 7 positions matching TRBD2. Trimming cost V 3 bases and J 9 bases; bases outside gene matches: 11. CDR1 is DFQATT, CDR2 SNEGSKA, per germline (reference sequence). The CDR3 loop spans 14 amino acids. CDR3 nucleotide sequence: TGCAGTGCTAGTGAGATAGGGGACTACCTTGAGCAGTTCTTC. Translating gives CSASEIGDYLEQFF.

The chain links TRBV7-3 to TRBJ1-1; D perhaps matches TRBD1 (5 bases). The CDR3 consists of 13 residues. V lost 1 base and J 8 bases, leaving 11 bases between the germline ends. Germline values: CDR1 SGHTA, CDR2 FQGTGA. CDR3 loop: CASSLSLGREAFF. CDR3 DNA: TGTGCCAGCAGCTTAAGTCTGGGGCGAGAAGCTTTCTTT.

The V and J genes are TRBV4-1 and TRBJ1-1; maybe TRBD1 (6 bases). This CDR3 region has 15 residues. V lost 5 bases to trimming and J lost 1 base, with 14 bases between them. Germline-derived CDR1 and CDR2 are MGHRA and YSYEKL. The CDR3: CASSVRSGANTEAFF. The CDR3 DNA follows: TGCGCCAGCAGCGTCCGCTCAGGGGCGAACACTGAAGCTTTCTTT.

This chain connects TRBV4-1 to TRBJ1-5; D not resolved. V was clipped by 0 bases and J by 0 bases, with 6 bases between them. The CDR3 covers 15 residues. Germline V gene lookup returns CDR1 MGHRA and CDR2 YSYEKL. The CDR3 DNA follows: TGCGCCAGCAGCCAAGACAATTATAGCAATCAGCCCCAGCATTTT. Encoded protein: CASSQDNYSNQPQHF.

This clonotype was found a few times. The rearrangement uses TRBV6-6 and TRBJ1-1, with a weak D call TRBD1 (6 bases). The V gene's germline CDR1 is MNHNY and CDR2 SVGAGI (reference sequence). The CDR3 is 13 amino acids. Trimming pared 11 bases from V and 2 bases from J, leaving 15 bases between. In DNA, the CDR3 is TGTGCCGTACAGGGCCCCCCTAACACTGAAGCTTTCTTT. This gives the protein CAVQGPPNTEAFF.

This clonotype was seen a handful of times. The chain combines TRBV2 with TRBJ1-2; D is possibly TRBD1 (6 bases). V was clipped by 3 bases and J by 4 bases, with 12 bases between them. Germline values: CDR1 SNHLY, CDR2 FYNNEI. The CDR3 extends over 14 amino acids. The CDR3 protein is CASSDSGHGYGYTF. DNA of the CDR3: TGTGCCAGCAGTGATTCGGGACATGGCTATGGCTACACCTTC.

The V call is TRBV20-1, the J call TRBJ2-2; D is unresolved. This CDR3 has 14 residues. Germline assignment: CDR1 DFQATT and CDR2 SNEGSKA (reference sequence). The V end was cut by 5 bases, the J end by 0 bases, with 10 bases between. For the CDR3, the DNA is TGCAGTGCTGCCGCCACGACGAACACCGGGGAGCTGTTTTTT. The encoded protein is CSAAATTNTGELFF.

This clonotype was seen at least ten times. The rearrangement links TRBV12-3 or TRBV12-4 to TRBJ1-5; no definite D call. The CDR3 has 18 residues. The ends were cut back, 4 bases at V and 0 bases at J, with 19 bases in the middle. CDR3 sequence reads: CASSSPHSDTYSNQPQHF. In DNA, the CDR3 is TGTGCCAGCAGTTCCCCCCATTCAGACACCTATAGCAATCAGCCCCAGCATTTT.

This chain links TRBV7-9 with TRBJ2-7, with D perhaps TRBD1 or TRBD2 (6 bases each). Germline loops: CDR1 SEHNR, CDR2 FQNEAQ (reference sequence). V gave up 5 bases and J gave up 7 bases, with 30 bases separating them. The length of the CDR3 is 18 residues. This CDR3 is CASSPPGRGRGGGYEQYV. The CDR3, as DNA: TGTGCCAGCAGCCCTCCGGGGCGTGGCAGGGGAGGAGGATATGAGCAGTACGTC.

This clonotype was found a few times. V and J are TRBV6-2 or TRBV6-3 and TRBJ1-1; no reliable D call. The CDR3 has 14 amino acids. Germline loops: CDR1 MNHEY, CDR2 SVGEGT. Between the trimmed V and J ends, which lost 2 bases and 0 bases, there was a span of 7 bases. This chain's CDR3 is CASSYMGLNTEAFF. CDR3 in DNA: TGTGCCAGCAGTTACATGGGTTTGAACACTGAAGCTTTCTTT.

This clonotype was seen a few times. The V gene is TRBV2, the J gene TRBJ2-3; D not resolved. The V end lost 4 bases, the J end lost 0 bases, and 8 bases lay between the germline ends. Germline V lookup: CDR1 SNHLY, CDR2 FYNNEI. The CDR3 contains 14 residues. CDR3 protein: CASSARTSTDTQYF. CDR3 nucleotide sequence: TGTGCCAGCAGTGCAAGAACTAGCACAGATACGCAGTATTTT. Full variable domain (rest looked up from reference TRBV2 and TRBJ2-3): EPEVTQTPSHQVTQMGQEVILRCVPISNHLYFYWYRQILGQKVEFLVSFYNNEISEKSEIFDDQFSVERPDGSNFTLKIRSTKLEDSAMYFCASSARTSTDTQYFGPGTRLTVL.

This clonotype was counted at least ten times. The chain recombines TRBV7-9 with TRBJ1-1, with 12 bases identical to TRBD1. CDR1 and CDR2 (germline): SEHNR, FQNEAQ (reference sequence). J lost 1 base, V lost 5 bases, and 8 bases had no gene match. The CDR3 runs to 17 residues. The CDR3: CASSPGTGGLSNTEAFF. CDR3 nucleotide sequence: TGTGCCAGCAGCCCCGGGACAGGGGGCCTCTCGAACACTGAAGCTTTCTTT.